Included here is one TCR beta chain sequence, with context. As yet, its antigen is unknown. The identical CDR3 is also encoded by other nucleotide sequences in the sample. The sample comes from a study of cytomegalovirus exposure and HLA in healthy donors. Study-wide points: In all likelihood, a cluster of highly shared sequence variants was a sequencing artifact. A later analysis found TCR association rates differed by HLA locus, highest for DRB1 and lowest for HLA-C. Reports described diagnosis of cytomegalovirus status by the classifier as highly specific and sensitive.

The study ran its PCR with 60 Vbeta and 13 Jbeta primers. TCRdb keeps only in-frame clones here, not all; method: immunoSEQ multiplex PCR. The sample lists about 120,000 clones, over 8.5% seen once, with 5% to 6.5% in the top ten. V gave up 2 bases and J gave up 2 bases, with 10 bases separating them. There are 14 residues in the CDR3. Germline loops: CDR1 MNHNS, CDR2 SASEGT. The receptor's source is a woman in her thirties or forties in good health and CMV-seropositive. Sequencing input: PBMCs. The genes are TRBV6-1 and TRBJ2-7; D is ambiguous. CDR3 DNA sequence: TGTGCCAGCAGTGAAAGACATGCTGCCTACGAGCAGTACTTC. Translated: CASSERHAAYEQYF.